Listed below are T cell receptor beta chains from one sample, sequenced in a study of graft-versus-host responses after intestinal transplantation. Generated by immunoSEQ multiplex PCR, the TCRdb table keeps only in-frame clones and is missing some. The data contain about 14,000 clones, 30% to 40% of them seen just once; the ten biggest clones take up roughly 1.2%. Sequences were derived from alloreactive CD4+ T cells from a mixed lymphocyte reaction culture, sampled before intestinal transplant. These receptors were obtained from a human patient who received an intestinal transplant. The CDR3 runs from the conserved cysteine through the conserved F or W. A D gene is named only where the DNA matches it firmly. The size field is filled for only some rows; it gives once, few, many or a size class.

d_call clone_size j_call v_call cdr3_aa cdr3_nt
NA NA TRBJ1-6 TRBV6-5 CASSRSGAYNSPLHF TGTGCCAGCAGTAGATCAGGGGCCTATAATTCACCCCTCCACTTT
TRBD1 NA TRBJ2-3 TRBV2 CASTGDRTDTQYF TGTGCCTCAACAGGGGACCGCACAGATACGCAGTATTTT
TRBD1 NA TRBJ1-1 TRBV7-2 CASSLVGDRAEAFF TGTGCCAGCAGCTTAGTGGGGGACAGGGCTGAAGCTTTCTTT
TRBD1 NA TRBJ2-7 TRBV15 CATSRDQGNLGTESYEQYF TGTGCCACCAGCAGAGATCAGGGTAACCTCGGGACAGAGTCCTACGAGCAGTACTTC
TRBD1 few TRBJ1-5 TRBV19 CASSARGGYSNQPQHF TGTGCCAGTAGTGCCAGAGGGGGCTATAGCAATCAGCCCCAGCATTTT
TRBD2 NA TRBJ2-3 TRBV10-3 CAISERTSGVDADTQYF TGTGCCATCAGTGAGCGGACTAGCGGGGTTGACGCAGATACGCAGTATTTT
NA few TRBJ2-6 TRBV10-3 CAISDSGSGANVLTF TGTGCCATCAGTGACTCGGGCTCTGGGGCCAACGTCCTGACTTTC
TRBD1 NA TRBJ1-2 TRBV10-3 CAINRDRGANYGYTF TGTGCCATCAACAGGGACAGAGGAGCTAACTATGGCTACACCTTC
TRBD1 NA TRBJ2-5 TRBV25-1 CASSELDREIRETQYF TGTGCCAGCAGTGAATTAGACAGGGAAATTCGGGAGACCCAGTACTTC
NA NA TRBJ1-6 TRBV11-2 CASSLGGANSPLHF TGTGCCAGCAGCTTAGGTGGGGCTAATTCACCCCTCCACTTT
NA few TRBJ1-2 TRBV5-8 CASSLTVLYGTPPNYGYTF TGTGCCAGCAGCTTGACGGTTTTGTATGGGACACCTCCTAACTATGGCTACACCTTC
NA NA TRBJ2-7 TRBV11-1 CASSLEQPGDSYEQYF TGTGCCAGCAGCTTAGAACAGCCGGGGGACTCCTACGAGCAGTACTTC
NA NA TRBJ2-1 TRBV7-2 CASSLWAGGGNNEQFF TGTGCCAGCAGCTTATGGGCAGGAGGAGGTAACAATGAGCAGTTCTTC
TRBD1 NA TRBJ1-1 TRBV7-2 CASSLKLEGARMNTEAFF TGTGCCAGCAGCTTAAAGCTAGAGGGGGCGAGAATGAACACTGAAGCTTTCTTT
TRBD2 NA TRBJ2-3 TRBV7-9 CASSLEGLARGGTDTQYF TGTGCCAGCAGCTTAGAGGGACTAGCGAGGGGCGGAACAGATACGCAGTATTTT
TRBD1 NA TRBJ2-7 TRBV19 CASSMTGSGYEQYF TGTGCCAGTAGTATGACAGGGTCGGGGTACGAGCAGTACTTC
NA NA TRBJ1-6 TRBV11-2 CASRRRGGIAYNSPLHF TGTGCCAGCAGGCGAAGGGGGGGCATCGCCTATAATTCACCCCTCCACTTT
TRBD1 NA TRBJ1-2 TRBV11-3 CASSLGGTGEAIYGYTF TGTGCCAGCAGCTTAGGGGGGACAGGGGAGGCCATTTATGGCTACACCTTC
NA few TRBJ1-3 TRBV30 CAWSLTAKLGNTIYF TGTGCCTGGAGTTTGACAGCCAAACTCGGAAACACCATATATTTT
TRBD1 NA TRBJ2-7 TRBV19 CASSSGTEVYEQYF TGTGCCAGTAGTTCCGGGACAGAAGTCTACGAGCAGTACTTC
TRBD2 NA TRBJ2-7 TRBV6-1 CASSVREGFYEQYF TGTGCCAGCAGTGTTCGGGAGGGGTTCTACGAGCAGTACTTC
NA NA TRBJ2-3 TRBV7-2 CASSAPGTLTDTQYF TGTGCCAGCAGCGCCCCCGGGACTCTCACAGATACGCAGTATTTT
TRBD2 NA TRBJ2-1 TRBV5-1 CASSLVVSGGHEQFF TGCGCCAGCAGCTTGGTGGTTAGCGGGGGCCATGAGCAGTTCTTC
NA NA TRBJ1-1 TRBV7-9 CASSLGVMNTEAFF TGTGCCAGCAGCTTAGGAGTCATGAACACTGAAGCTTTCTTT
TRBD1 NA TRBJ1-3 TRBV7-9 CASSFGTGTGNTIYF TGTGCCAGCAGCTTCGGGACAGGGACTGGAAACACCATATATTTT
TRBD1 NA TRBJ1-1 TRBV7-2 CASSANLNRGVKTEAFF TGTGCCAGCAGCGCGAACCTGAACAGGGGAGTAAAAACTGAAGCTTTCTTT
NA few TRBJ2-5 TRBV7-2 CASSLQYQETQYF TGTGCCAGCAGCTTACAGTATCAAGAGACCCAGTACTTC
TRBD1 NA TRBJ2-7 TRBV2 CASSEVGYRGASEQYF TGTGCCAGCAGTGAAGTAGGTTACAGGGGAGCTTCCGAGCAGTACTTC
NA NA TRBJ2-1 TRBV19 CASSIGWGGNNEQFF TGTGCCAGTAGTATCGGGTGGGGGGGCAACAATGAGCAGTTCTTC
TRBD1 NA TRBJ2-7 TRBV15 CATSRKDRGPAYEQYF TGTGCCACCAGCAGAAAGGACAGGGGGCCGGCCTACGAGCAGTACTTC
NA NA TRBJ2-3 TRBV27 CASRRWVPTDTQYF TGTGCCAGCAGGCGGTGGGTGCCCACAGATACGCAGTATTTT
TRBD1 few TRBJ1-6 TRBV19 CASSPRQGPNSPLHF TGTGCCAGTAGTCCGCGACAGGGTCCCAATTCACCCCTCCACTTT
NA NA TRBJ1-1 TRBV25-1 CASSDYPDTEAFF TGTGCCAGCAGTGACTACCCCGACACTGAAGCTTTCTTT
TRBD1 NA TRBJ1-3 TRBV29-1 CSAGTGSGNTIYF TGCAGCGCCGGGACAGGGTCCGGAAACACCATATATTTT
TRBD1 few TRBJ2-1 TRBV7-9 CASSQTQGANYNEQFF TGTGCCAGCAGCCAAACACAGGGGGCTAACTACAATGAGCAGTTCTTC
TRBD1 NA TRBJ1-1 TRBV18 CASSPSTGVTEAFF TGTGCCAGCTCACCTTCGACAGGGGTTACTGAAGCTTTCTTT
TRBD2 few TRBJ2-5 TRBV30 CAWRPGLAGGETQYF TGTGCCTGGAGGCCCGGACTAGCGGGGGGTGAGACCCAGTACTTC
NA few TRBJ1-6 TRBV15 CATSRANSPLHF TGTGCCACCAGCAGAGCGAATTCACCCCTCCACTTT
TRBD2 NA TRBJ2-5 TRBV7-2 CASSHGGGSGRETQYF TGTGCCAGCAGCCATGGCGGAGGTAGCGGGAGAGAGACCCAGTACTTC
NA NA TRBJ2-4 TRBV7-2 CASSLMVGLAKNIQYF TGTGCCAGCAGCTTAATGGTGGGGCTAGCCAAAAACATTCAGTACTTC